The clone carrying this TCR beta chain was counted between two and nine times. This sample stems from a study of beta chain features in type 1 diabetes. What was sequenced were expressed TCRB transcripts, since all of the isolated RNA had been reverse transcribed. Measured with immunoSEQ multiplex PCR; TCRdb has only the in-frame clones, and not every one. The sample has about 450,000 clones; roughly 10% are singletons. This CDR3 comprises 16 residues. V trimming: 4 bases; J trimming: 1 base; junction bases outside the gene matches: 9. Looked up from germline, CDR1 is SGDLS and CDR2 is YYNGEE. The specimen was naive CD4+ T cells from blood. The chain couples TRBV9 to TRBJ1-1; TRBD1 aligns across 8 bases. This receptor was taken from a woman between 18 and 30 years old in good health. For the CDR3, the DNA is TGTGCCAGCAGCTACACAGGGGGTCCACCGAACACTGAAGCTTTCTTT. Translating gives CASSYTGGPPNTEAFF. Combining the CDR3 with reference TRBV9 and TRBJ1-1 gives the whole variable domain DSGVTQTPKHLITATGQRVTLRCSPRSGDLSVYWYQQSLDQGLQFLIQYYNGEERAKGNILERFSAQQFPDLHSELNLSSLELGDSALYFCASSYTGGPPNTEAFFGQGTRLTVV.